This entry concerns a single T cell receptor beta chain. Libraries of TCR beta came from quantitative 5'-RACE with molecular barcodes. TCRdb recomputed calls from the 5' RACE reads with MiXCR, one row per CDR3 protein. Of about 39,000 distinct CDR3 sequences detected, 4% appear once; the ten largest clones hold around 4.1%. Germline CDR1 and CDR2: SGDLS and YYNGEE. The CDR3 contains 13 residues. V was cut by 0 bases and J by 6 bases, with 10 bases left in between. This record comes from a study of CD8 T cells in ankylosing spondylitis. This clonotype originated in a female donor with ankylosing spondylitis or in good health (not recorded which). The sequenced sample consisted of blood, either unsorted or a sorted T cell fraction (not recorded which). This chain joins TRBV9 and TRBJ2-7; the D gene is possibly TRBD2 (5 bases). CDR3 DNA: TGTGCCAGCAGCGTAGTGGGAGACGGCGAGCAGTACTTC. This gives the protein CASSVVGDGEQYF.